The present T cell receptor (beta chain) was sequenced within a study of lymphopenia after photon versus proton radiotherapy (dated by TCRdb to between 2018 and 2020). Looking at the study overall: Photon and proton radiation therapy were compared by the study for their immunological effects in patients with gastrointestinal tumors who developed high-grade lymphopenia. The roughly 20 patients in the cohort had gastrointestinal tumors, were treated with either photon or proton therapy, and subsequently developed lymphopenia. The study aimed to characterize how the two radiation modalities differ in their impact on the immune system.

CDR1 and CDR2, per the germline V gene, are SGHTA and FQGNSA. The germline V end is reduced by 5 bases and the J end by 6 bases; junction bases left unmatched: 5. Its CDR3 holds 15 amino acids, cysteine through phenylalanine. The sequence is cut down to CDR3 DNA, 45 bases in frame from base 1. Overall study results and their limits: Once the lymphocyte count had reached its nadir, the repertoires of photon-treated patients showed oligoclonal expansion, particularly of CD8+ Temra cells, and this expansion drove the decline in diversity. The survival association was examined only in patients who died, and the authors described better survival with proton therapy as a possibility, not as a demonstrated result. Relative stability during treatment was observed in proton-treated patients, whereas loss of naive T cells and TCR diversity and gain of effector/memory populations were observed in photon-treated patients. Across the cohort, among patients who died, a greater drop in TCR diversity after the nadir was inversely correlated with overall survival time.

Note on this clone: Its specific antigen is unknown. Qualities for individual bases were not recorded, and no much larger clone is one base off.

Libraries were made using the immunoSEQ multiplex PCR assay. T cell repertoires were profiled with deep sequencing of rearranged TCR beta loci together with multiparametric flow cytometry. This is the immuneACCESS table as TCRdb keeps it, with only in-frame sequences that have V and J called. A part of the clones is gone; compared with another copy, unresolved V genes explain less than half, and the rest is unexplained. This sample is represented by under 75,000 clones; about nine tenths of them were singletons. The top ten clonotypes cover around 2.2% of the sample. The chain was built from TRBV7-2 and TRBJ2-2, with TRBD2 matching 11 junction bases. The sample consisted of peripheral blood, taken from a patient treated with photon-based radiotherapy. The source is a middle-aged woman with cholangiocarcinoma. The CDR3 in this case is CASSPGTSGPGELFF. The nucleotides are TGTGCCAGCAGCCCCGGGACTAGCGGCCCCGGGGAGCTGTTTTTT.